This T cell receptor (beta chain) was captured by sequencing in a study of blood T cell repertoires in COVID-19. Overall study context: The samples span acute and convalescent COVID-19 from the United States, Italy and Spain.

Per the germline V gene, CDR1 is SQVTM and CDR2 is ANQGSEA. The CDR3 has 12 residues. V gave up 7 bases and J gave up 2 bases, with 9 bases separating them. Clones were read by immunoSEQ multiplex PCR, and TCRdb kept only the in-frame ones, dropping some. The table has roughly 130,000 clones, around 85% seen once. The chain carries TRBV29-1 and TRBJ1-5; D not certain. Sample: peripheral blood. The receptor's source is a woman in her 50s with acute or convalescent COVID-19. The CDR3 region is CSAIYGNQPQHF. For the CDR3, the DNA is TGCAGCGCAATTTATGGCAATCAGCCCCAGCATTTT.